The 14 T cell receptor beta chains reported below all come from one sample, sequenced in a study of control samples from healthy donors and cancer patients. Profiling relied on immunoSEQ multiplex PCR, and the TCRdb table lists in-frame clones only, not all of them. The table has 120,000 or so clones, around 90% seen once; the top ten hold 40%. The sample comprised blood. Every receptor here comes from a man aged 45 to 65 in good health.

The chain couples TRBV15 to TRBJ2-7, with 10 bases fitting TRBD1. V lost 5 bases and J lost 4; bases outside the gene matches: 5. The CDR3 loop spans 14 amino acids. Germline V gene sequence: CDR1 LNHNV, CDR2 YYDKDF (reference sequence). In nucleotides, the CDR3 is TGTGCCACCAGCTCCCGGACAGGGGGGTACGAGCAGTACTTC. Translating it yields CATSSRTGGYEQYF.

This CDR3 reads CASSLNTGELFF. The DNA of the CDR3 is TGTGCCAGCAGTTTGAACACCGGGGAGCTGTTTTTT. The chain recombines TRBV25-1 with TRBJ2-2; D uncertain. Per germline, CDR1 MGHDK and CDR2 SYGVNS. The CDR3 loop spans 12 amino acids. V was pared by 5 bases and J by 1 base, with 2 bases between.

The CDR3 sequence is CASSGITSSYEQYF. The CDR3 coding sequence is TGTGCCAGTTCTGGGATAACGAGCTCCTACGAGCAGTACTTC. The V gene is TRBV19, the J gene TRBJ2-7; D gene ambiguous. Germline CDR1 and CDR2: LNHDA and SQIVND (reference sequence). The ends were cut back, 8 bases at V and 0 bases at J, with 14 bases in the middle. The CDR3 length is 14 residues. Complete variable domain (other parts from reference TRBV19 and TRBJ2-7): DGGITQSPKYLFRKEGQNVTLSCEQNLNHDAMYWYRQDPGQGLRLIYYSQIVNDFQKGDIAEGYSVSREKKESFPLTVTSAQKNPTAFYLCASSGITSSYEQYFGPGTRLTVT.

CDR3 coding DNA: TGTGCCAGCAAGGACAGGGGAATTAATTCGGGTGAGCAGTACTTC. The encoded protein is CASKDRGINSGEQYF. This chain joins TRBV6-5 and TRBJ2-7, with 9 nucleotides matching TRBD1. CDR1 MNHEY and CDR2 SVGAGI come from the germline V gene. Trimming at V came to 7 bases and at J to 7 bases, leaving 14 bases not matched to a gene. The CDR3 has 15 amino acids.

CDR3 amino acids: CATNGAGTINEKLFF. Here the CDR3 DNA reads TGTGCCACTAATGGGGCGGGGACTATTAATGAAAAACTGTTTTTT. This chain links TRBV19 with TRBJ1-4, with D tentatively TRBD1 (5 bases). This CDR3 spans 15 amino acids. Germline V CDR1 and CDR2: LNHDA, SQIVND (reference sequence). Trimming pared 10 bases from V and 4 bases from J, leaving 19 bases between.

This chain connects TRBV15 to TRBJ2-1; the D is unclear. V dropped 1 base and J dropped 1 base, with 8 bases sitting between them. Germline V CDR1 and CDR2: LNHNV, YYDKDF (reference sequence). The CDR3 is 15 amino acids. The CDR3 loop is CATSRGTPSYNEQFF. CDR3 nucleotides: TGTGCCACCAGCAGAGGGACCCCTTCCTACAATGAGCAGTTCTTC.

The DNA of the CDR3 is TGTGCCAGCAGTTTCATGGGTTCACCGAGCAATCAGCCCCAGCATTTT. It is translated as CASSFMGSPSNQPQHF. This chain links TRBV6-2 or TRBV6-3 with TRBJ1-5; D is ambiguous. The germline CDR1 and CDR2 sequences are MNHEY and SVGEGT. The CDR3 is 16 amino acids. Trimming left V 4 bases short and J 1 base short, with 14 bases between.

The chain uses TRBV5-1 and TRBJ2-7; D not resolved. Germline V gene data show CDR1 as SGHRS and CDR2 as YFSETQ. The V and J ends lost 0 bases and 2 bases respectively, with 9 bases between them. The CDR3 extends over 14 amino acids. The CDR3 nucleotides are TGCGCCAGCAGCTTGGGGGGTACAGCCTACGAGCAGTACTTC. This translates into CASSLGGTAYEQYF.

V and J are TRBV24-1 and TRBJ1-2, with unresolved D. Germline V gene sequence: CDR1 KGHDR, CDR2 SFDVKD. This CDR3 region has 14 residues. V was pared by 4 bases and J by 6 bases, with 14 bases between. CDR3 region: CATSDRYLGHGYTF. As DNA, the CDR3 is TGTGCCACCAGTGACCGTTACTTAGGGCATGGCTACACCTTC.

This sequence joins TRBV5-1 and TRBJ2-3; 10 bases match TRBD2. The V gene's germline CDR1 is SGHRS and CDR2 YFSETQ. This CDR3 spans 16 amino acids. The J segment lost 5 bases and the V segment lost 1 base, leaving 7 bases of the junction unmatched. The CDR3, as DNA: TGCGCCAGCAGCTTGCAGGCTAGCGGGGGTTTAGATACGCAGTATTTT. Amino acids: CASSLQASGGLDTQYF.

The chain recombines TRBV4-2 with TRBJ2-3; 10 bases agree with TRBD2. V trimming: 3 bases; J trimming: 2 bases; junction bases outside the gene matches: 8. Germline V CDR1 and CDR2: LGHNA, YNFKEQ. The CDR3 runs to 17 residues. The DNA for the CDR3 is TGTGCCAGCAGCCATGGACTAGCGGAACACTTCACAGATACGCAGTATTTT. The encoded protein is CASSHGLAEHFTDTQYF.

The gene calls are TRBV6-2 or TRBV6-3 and TRBJ1-2; D not certain. Germline V gives CDR1 MNHEY, CDR2 SVGEGT. The CDR3 sequence is 17 residues long. Trimming shortened V by 2 bases and J by 4 bases, and 20 bases separated the two germline ends. This chain's CDR3 is CASSYVPPQASSYGYTF. The CDR3 DNA follows: TGTGCCAGCAGTTACGTACCCCCCCAGGCTTCGAGCTATGGCTACACCTTC.

This chain uses TRBV7-2 with TRBJ2-7, with D tentatively TRBD1 or TRBD2 (5 bases each). The ends were cut back, 5 bases at V and 1 base at J, with 21 bases in the middle. There are 17 residues in the CDR3. Germline V gives CDR1 SGHTA, CDR2 FQGNSA. The CDR3 here is CASSTQGGRSGSYEQYF. For the CDR3, the DNA is TGTGCCAGCAGCACGCAGGGCGGCAGGTCGGGGTCCTACGAGCAGTACTTC. Full variable domain (missing parts from reference TRBV7-2 and TRBJ2-7): GAGVSQSPSNKVTEKGKDVELRCDPISGHTALYWYRQSLGQGLEFLIYFQGNSAPDKSGLPSDRFSAERTGGSVSTLTIQRTQQEDSAVYLCASSTQGGRSGSYEQYFGPGTRLTVT.

Regarding this clone: The DNA is left out, because the CDR3 cannot be placed on it with certainty; the CDR3 is given as TCRdb lists it. The chain uses TRBV3-1 (or the pseudogene TRBV3-2) and TRBJ1-2. The CDR3 region is 14 residues in length, termini included. CDR1 LGHDT and CDR2 YNNKEL come from the germline V gene (reference sequence). The CDR3 is CASSQDSGPAGYTF.